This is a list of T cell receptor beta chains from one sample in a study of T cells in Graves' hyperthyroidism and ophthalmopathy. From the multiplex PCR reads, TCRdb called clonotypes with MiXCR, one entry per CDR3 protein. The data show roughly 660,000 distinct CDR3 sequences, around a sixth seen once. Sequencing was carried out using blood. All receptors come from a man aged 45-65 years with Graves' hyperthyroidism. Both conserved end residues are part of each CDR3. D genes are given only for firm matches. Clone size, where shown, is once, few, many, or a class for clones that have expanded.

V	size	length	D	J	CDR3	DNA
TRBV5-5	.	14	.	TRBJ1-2	CASKIQGQAEGYTF	TGTGCCAGCAAAATCCAGGGGCAGGCAGAGGGCTACACCTTC
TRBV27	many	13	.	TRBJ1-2	CASSLNLGSGYTF	TGTGCCAGCAGTTTAAATCTGGGAAGCGGCTACACCTTC
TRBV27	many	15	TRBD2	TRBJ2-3	CASSLSMGGADTQYF	TGTGCCAGCAGTTTATCGATGGGAGGGGCAGATACGCAGTATTTT
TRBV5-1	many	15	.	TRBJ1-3	CASRSQPNSGNTIYF	TGCGCCAGCAGATCTCAGCCGAACTCTGGAAACACCATATATTTT
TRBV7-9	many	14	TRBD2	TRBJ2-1	CASSFRTSSNEQFF	TGTGCCAGCAGCTTCCGGACTAGTTCCAATGAGCAGTTCTTC
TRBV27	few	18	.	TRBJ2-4	CASSFSSQGGTDKNIQYF	TGTGCCAGCAGTTTTAGTTCTCAGGGAGGCACAGATAAAAACATTCAGTACTTC
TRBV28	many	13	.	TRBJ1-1	CASSPFRDTEAFF	TGTGCCAGCAGCCCATTCCGTGACACTGAAGCTTTCTTT
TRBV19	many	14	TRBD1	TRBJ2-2	CASRRTGPTGELFF	TGTGCCAGTAGAAGGACAGGGCCCACCGGGGAGCTGTTTTTT
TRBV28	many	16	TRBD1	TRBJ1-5	CASSLQETGAMEPQHF	TGTGCCAGCAGTTTACAGGAAACAGGGGCGATGGAGCCCCAGCATTTT
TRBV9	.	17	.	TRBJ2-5	CASSVSGRGGAQETQHF	TGTGCCAGCAGCGTAAGTGGAAGAGGCGGAGCTCAAGAGACCCAGCACTTC
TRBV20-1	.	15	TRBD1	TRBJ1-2	CSASLGQGLNYGYTF	TGCAGTGCTAGCCTGGGACAGGGCCTTAACTATGGCTACACCTTC
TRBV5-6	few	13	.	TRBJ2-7	CASSSLIPYEQYF	TGTGCCAGCAGCTCCCTCATACCGTACGAGCAGTACTTC
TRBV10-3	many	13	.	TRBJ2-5	CAITPDGQETQYF	TGTGCCATCACACCGGACGGACAAGAGACCCAGTACTTC
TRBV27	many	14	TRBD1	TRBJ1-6	CASSHRDRASPLHF	TGTGCCAGCAGCCACCGGGACAGGGCTTCACCCCTCCACTTT
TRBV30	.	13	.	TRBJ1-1	CAWSVAGNTEASF	TGTGCCTGGAGTGTGGCAGGGAACACTGAAGCTTCCTTT
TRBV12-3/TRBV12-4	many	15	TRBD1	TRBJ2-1	CASSLTQGGRDEQFF	TGTGCCAGCAGTCTGACGCAAGGGGGCCGCGATGAGCAGTTCTTC
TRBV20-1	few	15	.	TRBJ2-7	CSAGGGLSDSYEQYF	TGCAGTGCTGGTGGGGGATTGTCCGACTCCTACGAGCAGTACTTC
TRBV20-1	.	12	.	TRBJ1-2	CSASTGQRGYTF	TGCAGTGCTAGTACGGGGCAGCGAGGCTACACCTTC
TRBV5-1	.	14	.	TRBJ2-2	CATSGAANTGELFF	TGCGCCACCTCAGGGGCAGCAAACACCGGGGAGCTGTTTTTT
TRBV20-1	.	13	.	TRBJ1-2	CSARGGSAYGYTF	TGCAGTGCTAGAGGGGGGTCGGCCTATGGCTACACCTTC
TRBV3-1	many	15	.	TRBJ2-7	CASSQVDSYEKEQYF	TGTGCCAGCAGCCAAGTGGACAGCTACGAGAAAGAGCAGTACTTC
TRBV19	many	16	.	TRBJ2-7	CASSITGGGLEHEQYF	TGTGCCAGTAGTATTACCGGGGGTGGATTGGAACACGAGCAGTACTTC
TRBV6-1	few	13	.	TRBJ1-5	CASSEEAFQPQHF	TGTGCCAGCAGCGAGGAGGCGTTTCAGCCCCAGCATTTT
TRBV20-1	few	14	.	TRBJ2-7	CSAADSRKRYEQYF	TGCAGTGCAGCGGACTCCCGAAAACGGTACGAGCAGTACTTC
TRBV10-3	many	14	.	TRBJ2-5	CAIRKQGSGETQYF	TGTGCCATCAGGAAACAGGGATCAGGGGAGACCCAGTACTTC
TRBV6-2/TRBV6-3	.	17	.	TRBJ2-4	CASSYYDWEIAKNIQYF	TGTGCCAGCAGTTACTACGATTGGGAGATAGCCAAAAACATTCAGTACTTC
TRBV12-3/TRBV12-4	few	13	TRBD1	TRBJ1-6	CTSSLGGNSPLHF	TGTACCAGCAGTTTAGGGGGCAATTCACCCCTCCACTTT
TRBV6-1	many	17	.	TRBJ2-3	CASSEPRDRGLTDTQYF	TGTGCCAGCAGTGAGCCCCGTGATAGGGGCCTCACAGATACGCAGTATTTT
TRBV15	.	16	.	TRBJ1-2	CATREPGDRALYGYTF	TGTGCCACCAGAGAACCCGGGGACCGGGCCCTCTATGGCTACACCTTC
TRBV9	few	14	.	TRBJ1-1	CASSPPDGNTEAFF	TGTGCCAGCAGCCCTCCGGACGGGAACACTGAAGCTTTCTTT
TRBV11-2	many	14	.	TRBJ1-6	CASSLAGMASPLHF	TGTGCCAGCAGCTTAGCCGGGATGGCTTCACCCCTCCACTTT
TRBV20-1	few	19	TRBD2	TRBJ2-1	CSARDRSGRREKFYNEQFF	TGCAGTGCTAGAGATAGGAGCGGGAGACGGGAGAAGTTCTACAATGAGCAGTTCTTC
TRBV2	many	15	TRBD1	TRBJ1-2	CASRGQGYSGDGYTF	TGTGCCAGCAGAGGACAGGGGTATTCTGGGGATGGCTACACCTTC
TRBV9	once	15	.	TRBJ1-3	CASSGTRGDGNTIYF	TGTGCCAGCAGCGGGACAAGGGGTGATGGAAACACCATATATTTT
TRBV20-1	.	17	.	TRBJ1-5	CSAAANTGYWSNQPQHF	TGCAGTGCCGCGGCAAATACAGGGTATTGGAGCAATCAGCCCCAGCATTTT
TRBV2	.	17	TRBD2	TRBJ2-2	CASTESVLADNTGELFF	TGTGCCAGCACCGAATCCGTACTAGCGGATAACACCGGGGAGCTGTTTTTT
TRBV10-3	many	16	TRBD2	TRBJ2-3	CASTPGLAGFADTQYF	TGTGCCTCCACGCCGGGACTAGCGGGATTCGCAGATACGCAGTATTTT
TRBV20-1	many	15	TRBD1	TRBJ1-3	CSARVGTGSGNTIYF	TGCAGTGCTAGAGTGGGGACAGGCTCTGGAAACACCATATATTTT
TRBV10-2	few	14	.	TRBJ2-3	CASSGWKDSDTQYF	TGCGCCAGCAGTGGTTGGAAAGATTCCGATACGCAGTATTTT
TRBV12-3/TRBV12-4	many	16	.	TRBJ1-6	CASSLSSGTTVPPLHF	TGTGCCAGCAGTTTATCGTCGGGGACAACGGTCCCACCCCTCCACTTT
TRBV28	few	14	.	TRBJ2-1	CASSQTGRWYEQFF	TGTGCCAGCAGCCAAACAGGGAGATGGTATGAGCAGTTCTTC
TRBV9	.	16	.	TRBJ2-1	CASSPHPSEGYNEQFF	TGTGCCAGCAGCCCTCACCCCTCCGAGGGATACAATGAGCAGTTCTTC
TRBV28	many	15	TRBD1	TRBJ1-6	CATRATGTGVSPLHF	TGTGCCACGAGAGCTACCGGGACAGGGGTTTCACCCCTCCACTTT
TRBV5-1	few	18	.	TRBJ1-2	CASSLLGQSIPLNYGYTF	TGCGCCAGCAGCTTGCTAGGGCAGTCGATCCCCCTTAACTATGGCTACACCTTC
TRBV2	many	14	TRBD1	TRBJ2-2	CASSEGTGHGELFF	TGTGCCAGCAGTGAAGGGACAGGGCACGGGGAGCTGTTTTTT
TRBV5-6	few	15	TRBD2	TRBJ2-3	CASSFSGSAGDTQYF	TGTGCCAGCAGCTTTAGCGGGAGTGCGGGCGATACGCAGTATTTT
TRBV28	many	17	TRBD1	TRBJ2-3	CASSPSTGAFSTDTQYF	TGTGCCAGCAGTCCCAGCACAGGGGCGTTTAGCACAGATACGCAGTATTTT
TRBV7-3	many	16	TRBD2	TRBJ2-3	CASSPRGAGGTDTQYF	TGTGCCAGCTCCCCACGTGGGGCGGGAGGAACAGATACGCAGTATTTT
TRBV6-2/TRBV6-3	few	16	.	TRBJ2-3	CASSYSAQDLTDTQYF	TGTGCCAGCAGTTACTCGGCCCAGGACCTCACAGATACGCAGTATTTT
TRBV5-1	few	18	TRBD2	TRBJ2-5	CASRLIRGLAGYQETQYF	TGCGCCAGCCGATTGATAAGGGGACTAGCGGGGTACCAAGAGACCCAGTACTTC
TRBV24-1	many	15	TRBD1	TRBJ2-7	CATSDTGTGSDEQYF	TGTGCCACCAGTGACACCGGGACAGGGAGCGACGAGCAGTACTTC
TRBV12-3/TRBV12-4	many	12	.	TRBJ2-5	CASSFPSETQYF	TGTGCCAGCAGTTTTCCCTCGGAGACCCAGTACTTC